This entry concerns a single TCR beta chain. Its cognate antigen is unknown. The sample belongs to a study of beta chain features in type 1 diabetes. Study-wide results and limits: PCR might show a preference for shorter templates, equally across patients and controls.

Sequenced material consisted of expressed TCRB transcripts (all of the isolated RNA was reverse transcribed). TCRdb's copy holds only in-frame clones and misses some; the assay was immunoSEQ multiplex PCR. The data contain about 140,000 clones, around a tenth of them singletons. Germline V gene lookup returns CDR1 LGHNA and CDR2 YNFKEQ. The CDR3 is made up of 16 amino acids. Trimming pared 5 bases from V and 0 bases from J, leaving 16 bases between. In total, each donor contributed a single heparinised blood draw that averaged about 120 mL. What was sequenced was central memory CD4+ T cells from blood. The rearrangement uses TRBV4-2 and TRBJ1-2; TRBD1 is a possible D gene (6 bases). This sequence was found in a woman in her thirties or forties in good health. In nucleotides, the CDR3 is TGTGCCAGCAGCTTGGTCGGACAGTATCCTAACTATGGCTACACCTTC. It codes for CASSLVGQYPNYGYTF.